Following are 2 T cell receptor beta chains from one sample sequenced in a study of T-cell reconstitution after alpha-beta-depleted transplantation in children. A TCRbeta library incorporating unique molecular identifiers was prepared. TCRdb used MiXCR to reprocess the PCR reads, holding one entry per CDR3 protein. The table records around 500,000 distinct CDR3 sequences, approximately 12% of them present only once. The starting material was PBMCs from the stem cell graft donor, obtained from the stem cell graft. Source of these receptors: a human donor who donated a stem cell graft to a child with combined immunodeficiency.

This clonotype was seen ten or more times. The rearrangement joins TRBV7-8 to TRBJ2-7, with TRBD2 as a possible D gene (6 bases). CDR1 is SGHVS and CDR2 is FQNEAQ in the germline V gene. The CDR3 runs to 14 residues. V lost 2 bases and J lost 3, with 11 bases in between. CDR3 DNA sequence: TGTGCCAGCAGCTTAAGGGACTCCTTCTACGAGCAGTACTTC. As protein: CASSLRDSFYEQYF.

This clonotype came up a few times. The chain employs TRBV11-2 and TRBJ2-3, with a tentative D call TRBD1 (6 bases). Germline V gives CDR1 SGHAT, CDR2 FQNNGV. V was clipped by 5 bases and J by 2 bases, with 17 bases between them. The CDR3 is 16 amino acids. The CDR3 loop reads CASSAGTTASTDTQYF. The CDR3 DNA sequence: TGTGCCAGCAGCGCCGGGACAACGGCCTCCACAGATACGCAGTATTTT.